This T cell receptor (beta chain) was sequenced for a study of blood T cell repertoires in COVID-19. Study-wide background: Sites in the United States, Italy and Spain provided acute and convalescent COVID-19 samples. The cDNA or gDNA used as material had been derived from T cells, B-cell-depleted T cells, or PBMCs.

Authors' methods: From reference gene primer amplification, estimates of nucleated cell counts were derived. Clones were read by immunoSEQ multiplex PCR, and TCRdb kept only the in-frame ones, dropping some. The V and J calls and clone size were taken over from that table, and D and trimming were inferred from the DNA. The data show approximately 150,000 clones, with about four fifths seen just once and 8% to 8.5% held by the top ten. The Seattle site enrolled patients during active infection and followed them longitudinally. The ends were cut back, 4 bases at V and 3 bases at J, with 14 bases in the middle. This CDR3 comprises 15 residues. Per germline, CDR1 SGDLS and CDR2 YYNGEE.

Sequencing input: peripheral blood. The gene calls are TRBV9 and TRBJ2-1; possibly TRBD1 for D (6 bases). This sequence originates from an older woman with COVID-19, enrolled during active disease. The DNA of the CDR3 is TGTGCCAGCAGCCCAACAGGGCTCCTCTACAATGAGCAGTTCTTC. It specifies CASSPTGLLYNEQFF.